This T cell receptor (beta chain) is from a study of blood T cell repertoires in COVID-19. In the study overall: Sample material is recorded as cDNA or gDNA derived from T cells, B-cell-depleted T cells, or PBMCs.

TCRdb keeps only in-frame clones here, not all; method: immunoSEQ multiplex PCR. The table records under 200,000 clones, 82% of them present only once. The table lists this clone with a count of one. The CDR3 covers 14 residues. Trimming removed 3 bases from V and 7 bases from J; junction bases left unmatched: 9. CDR1 and CDR2 (germline): DFQATT, SNEGSKA (reference sequence). The chain joins TRBV20-1 to TRBJ2-7; 10 bases are a match to TRBD1. The sequence was obtained from a woman aged 60-70 years with COVID-19, enrolled during active disease. Source material: peripheral blood. In nucleotides, the CDR3 is TGCAGTGCTAGTGGGACAGGGGAGGTGAGGGAGCAGTACTTC. The encoded protein is CSASGTGEVREQYF.